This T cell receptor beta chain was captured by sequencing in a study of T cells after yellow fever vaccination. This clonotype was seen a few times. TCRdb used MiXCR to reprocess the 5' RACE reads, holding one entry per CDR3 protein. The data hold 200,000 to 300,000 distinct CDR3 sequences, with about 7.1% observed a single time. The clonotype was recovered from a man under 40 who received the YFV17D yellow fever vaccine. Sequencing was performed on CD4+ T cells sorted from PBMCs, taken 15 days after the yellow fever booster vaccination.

CDR3 loop: CASSLRGQGVYNEQFF. The CDR3, as DNA: TGTGCCAGCAGCTTGCGGGGACAGGGGGTATACAATGAGCAGTTCTTC. The chain combines TRBV5-5 with TRBJ2-1; 11 nucleotides align to TRBD1. The CDR3 contains 16 residues. The J segment lost 4 bases and the V segment lost 1 base, leaving 4 bases of the junction unmatched. The germline gives CDR1 SGHKS, CDR2 YYEKEE (reference sequence).